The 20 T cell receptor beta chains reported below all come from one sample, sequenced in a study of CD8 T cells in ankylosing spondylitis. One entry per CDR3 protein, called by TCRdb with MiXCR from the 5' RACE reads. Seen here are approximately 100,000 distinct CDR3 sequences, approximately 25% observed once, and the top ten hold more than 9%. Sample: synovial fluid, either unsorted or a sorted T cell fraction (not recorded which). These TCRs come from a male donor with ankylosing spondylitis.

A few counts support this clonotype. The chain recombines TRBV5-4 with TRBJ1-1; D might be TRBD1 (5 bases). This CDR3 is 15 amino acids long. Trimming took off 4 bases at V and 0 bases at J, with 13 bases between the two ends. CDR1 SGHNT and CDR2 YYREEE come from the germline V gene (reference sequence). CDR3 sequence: CASSTTGLMNTEAFF. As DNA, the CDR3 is TGTGCCAGCAGCACCACAGGTCTCATGAACACTGAAGCTTTCTTT.

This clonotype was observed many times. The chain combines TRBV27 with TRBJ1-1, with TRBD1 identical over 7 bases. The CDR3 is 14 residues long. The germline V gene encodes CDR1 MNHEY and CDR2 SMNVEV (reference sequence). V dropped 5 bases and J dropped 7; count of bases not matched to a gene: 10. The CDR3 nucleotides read TGTGCCAGCAGTGCGCCCGACAGGGTGGTTGAAGCTTTCTTT. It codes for CASSAPDRVVEAFF.

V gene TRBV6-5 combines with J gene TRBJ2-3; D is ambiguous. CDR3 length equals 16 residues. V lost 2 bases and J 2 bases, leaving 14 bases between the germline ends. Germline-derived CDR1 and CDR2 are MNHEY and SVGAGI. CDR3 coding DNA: TGTGCCAGCAGTTACGGTCAGCTTCCCGTCACAGATACGCAGTATTTT. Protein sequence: CASSYGQLPVTDTQYF.

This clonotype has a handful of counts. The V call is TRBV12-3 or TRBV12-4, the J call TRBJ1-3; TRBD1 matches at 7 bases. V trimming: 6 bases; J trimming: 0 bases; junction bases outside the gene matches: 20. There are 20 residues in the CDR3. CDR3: CASRPRTGKDTRSSGNTIYF. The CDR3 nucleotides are TGTGCCAGCAGGCCGAGGACAGGAAAGGACACTCGCTCCTCTGGAAACACCATATATTTT.

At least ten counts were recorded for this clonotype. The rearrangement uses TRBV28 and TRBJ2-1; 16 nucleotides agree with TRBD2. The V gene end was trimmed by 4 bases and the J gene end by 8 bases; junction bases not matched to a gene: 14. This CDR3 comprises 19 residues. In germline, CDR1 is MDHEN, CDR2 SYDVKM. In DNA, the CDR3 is TGTGCCAGCAGTTCGCGACCGGGACTAGCGGGAGGGCGGAGGGATGAGCAGTTCTTC. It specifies CASSSRPGLAGGRRDEQFF.

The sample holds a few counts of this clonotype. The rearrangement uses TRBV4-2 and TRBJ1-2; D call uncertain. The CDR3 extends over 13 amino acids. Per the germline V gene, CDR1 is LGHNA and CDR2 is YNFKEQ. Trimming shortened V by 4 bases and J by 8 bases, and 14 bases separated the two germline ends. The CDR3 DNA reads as TGTGCCAGCAGCCCGGACGGACCCCAGGGCTACACCTTC. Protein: CASSPDGPQGYTF.

CDR3 bases: TGTGCCAGCAGCTTAGGGGGGGCAGGGCGGGATACGCAGTATTTT. Translated: CASSLGGAGRDTQYF. The J gene is TRBJ2-3, the V gene TRBV7-2, with D perhaps given as TRBD1 or TRBD2 (6 bases each). The CDR3 length is 15 residues. In germline, CDR1 is SGHTA, CDR2 FQGNSA. V gave up 1 base and J gave up 6 bases, with 14 bases separating them.

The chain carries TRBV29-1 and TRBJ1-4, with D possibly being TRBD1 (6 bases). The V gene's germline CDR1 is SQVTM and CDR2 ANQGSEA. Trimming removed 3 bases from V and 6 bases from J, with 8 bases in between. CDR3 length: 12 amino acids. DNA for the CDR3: TGCAGCGTTGACGAGGGGGATGAAAAACTGTTTTTT. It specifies CSVDEGDEKLFF.

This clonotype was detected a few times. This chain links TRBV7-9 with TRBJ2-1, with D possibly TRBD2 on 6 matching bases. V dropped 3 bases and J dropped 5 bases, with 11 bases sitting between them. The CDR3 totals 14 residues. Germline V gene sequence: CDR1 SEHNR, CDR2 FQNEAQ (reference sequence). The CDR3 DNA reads TGTGCCAGCAGCTTTGCTAGCGAGCACAATGAGCAGTTCTTC. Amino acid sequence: CASSFASEHNEQFF. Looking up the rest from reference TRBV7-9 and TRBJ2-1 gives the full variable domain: DTGVSQNPRHKITKRGQNVTFRCDPISEHNRLYWYRQTLGQGPEFLTYFQNEAQLEKSRLLSDRFSAERPKGSFSTLEIQRTEQGDSAMYLCASSFASEHNEQFFGPGTRLTVL.

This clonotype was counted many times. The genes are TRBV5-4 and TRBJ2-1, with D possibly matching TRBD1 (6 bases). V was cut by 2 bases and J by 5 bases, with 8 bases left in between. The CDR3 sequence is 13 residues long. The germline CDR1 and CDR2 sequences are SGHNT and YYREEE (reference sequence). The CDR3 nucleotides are TGTGCCAGCAGCTTCCGGGACAACAATGAGCAGTTCTTC. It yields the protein CASSFRDNNEQFF.

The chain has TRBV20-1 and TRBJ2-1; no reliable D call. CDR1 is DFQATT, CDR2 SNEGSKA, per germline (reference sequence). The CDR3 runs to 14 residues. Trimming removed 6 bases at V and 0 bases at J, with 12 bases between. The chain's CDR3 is CSARSLSSYNEQFF. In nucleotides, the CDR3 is TGCAGTGCCAGAAGTTTAAGCTCCTACAATGAGCAGTTCTTC.

The CDR3 sequence is CASSPRGGSSYNSPLHF. The CDR3 nucleotides are TGTGCCAGCTCGCCCCGGGGGGGCAGCTCCTATAATTCACCCCTCCACTTT. J is TRBJ1-6 and V is TRBV18, with D possibly being TRBD1 (6 bases). V was pared by 6 bases and J by 0 bases, with 15 bases between. Per the germline V gene, CDR1 is KGHSH and CDR2 is LQKENI. The CDR3 covers 17 residues. The entire variable domain, with the rest obtained from reference TRBV18 and TRBJ1-6, is as follows: NAGVMQNPRHLVRRRGQEARLRCSPMKGHSHVYWYRQLPEEGLKFMVYLQKENIIDESGMPKERFSAEFPKEGPSILRIQQVVRGDSAAYFCASSPRGGSSYNSPLHFGNGTRLTVT.

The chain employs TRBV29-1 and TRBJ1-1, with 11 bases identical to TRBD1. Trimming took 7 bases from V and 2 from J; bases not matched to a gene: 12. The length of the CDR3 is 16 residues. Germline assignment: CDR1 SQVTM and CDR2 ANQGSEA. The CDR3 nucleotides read TGCAGCGCGGGGGACAGGGGGTTTATCGTTAACACTGAAGCTTTCTTT. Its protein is CSAGDRGFIVNTEAFF.

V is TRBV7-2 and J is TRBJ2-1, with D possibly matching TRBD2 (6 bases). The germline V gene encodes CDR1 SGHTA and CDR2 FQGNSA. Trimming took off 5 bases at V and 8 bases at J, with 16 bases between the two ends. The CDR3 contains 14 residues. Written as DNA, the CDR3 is TGTGCCAGCAGCACGCGACCGGGAGATCATGAGCAGTTCTTC. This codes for CASSTRPGDHEQFF.

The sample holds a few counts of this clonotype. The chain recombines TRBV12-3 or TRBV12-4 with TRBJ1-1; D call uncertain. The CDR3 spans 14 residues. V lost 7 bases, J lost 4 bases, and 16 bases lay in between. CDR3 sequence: CASTPSVRATEAFF. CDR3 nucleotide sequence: TGTGCCAGCACGCCCAGCGTGCGGGCCACTGAAGCTTTCTTT.

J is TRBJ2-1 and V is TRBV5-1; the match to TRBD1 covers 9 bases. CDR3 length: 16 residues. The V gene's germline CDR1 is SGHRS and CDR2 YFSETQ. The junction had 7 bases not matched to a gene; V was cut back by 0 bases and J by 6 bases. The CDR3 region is CASSLGGQGTVNEQFF. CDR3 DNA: TGCGCCAGCAGCTTGGGAGGACAGGGGACGGTCAATGAGCAGTTCTTC.

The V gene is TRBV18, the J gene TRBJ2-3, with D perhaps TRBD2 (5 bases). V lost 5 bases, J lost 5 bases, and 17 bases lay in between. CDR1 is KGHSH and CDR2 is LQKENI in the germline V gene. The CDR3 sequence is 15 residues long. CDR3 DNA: TGTGCCAGCTCAAGGCTAGCAGGTACACAAGATACGCAGTATTTT. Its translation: CASSRLAGTQDTQYF. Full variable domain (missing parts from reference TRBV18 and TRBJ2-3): NAGVMQNPRHLVRRRGQEARLRCSPMKGHSHVYWYRQLPEEGLKFMVYLQKENIIDESGMPKERFSAEFPKEGPSILRIQQVVRGDSAAYFCASSRLAGTQDTQYFGPGTRLTVL.

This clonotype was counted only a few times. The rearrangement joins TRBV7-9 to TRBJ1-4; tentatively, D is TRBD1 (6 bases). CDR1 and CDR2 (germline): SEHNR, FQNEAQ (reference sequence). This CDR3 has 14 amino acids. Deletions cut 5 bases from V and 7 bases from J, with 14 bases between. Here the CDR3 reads CASSLGTIGEKLFF. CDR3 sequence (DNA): TGTGCCAGCAGCCTCGGGACAATCGGTGAAAAACTGTTTTTT.

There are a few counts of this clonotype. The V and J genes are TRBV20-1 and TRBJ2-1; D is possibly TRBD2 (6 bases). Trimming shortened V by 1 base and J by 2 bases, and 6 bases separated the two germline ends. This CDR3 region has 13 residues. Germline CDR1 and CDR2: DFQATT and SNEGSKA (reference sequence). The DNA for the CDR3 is TGCAGTGCTAGAGGGGAGGCCTACAATGAGCAGTTCTTC. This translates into CSARGEAYNEQFF.

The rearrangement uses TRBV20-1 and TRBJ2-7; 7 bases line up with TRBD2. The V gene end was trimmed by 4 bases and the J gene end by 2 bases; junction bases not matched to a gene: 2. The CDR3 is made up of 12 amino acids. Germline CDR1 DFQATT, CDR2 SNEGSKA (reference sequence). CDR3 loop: CSAMGTTYEQYF. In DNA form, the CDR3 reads TGCAGTGCTATGGGGACTACCTACGAGCAGTACTTC.